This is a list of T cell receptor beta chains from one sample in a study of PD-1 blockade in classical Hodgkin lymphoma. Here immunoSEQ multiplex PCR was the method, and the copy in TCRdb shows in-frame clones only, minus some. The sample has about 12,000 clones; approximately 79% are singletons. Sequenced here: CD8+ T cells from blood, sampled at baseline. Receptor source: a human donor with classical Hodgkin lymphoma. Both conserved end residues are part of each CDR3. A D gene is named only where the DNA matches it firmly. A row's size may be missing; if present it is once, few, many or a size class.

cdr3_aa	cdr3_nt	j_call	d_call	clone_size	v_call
CASSDPDSAWTEAFF	TGTGCCAGCAGTGACCCCGACAGCGCCTGGACTGAAGCTTTCTTT	TRBJ1-1	-	-	TRBV2
CASSVEGSNEKLFF	TGTGCCAGCAGCGTAGAGGGCTCTAATGAAAAACTGTTTTTT	TRBJ1-4	-	-	TRBV9
CASSLGAGTTTYEQYF	TGTGCCAGCAGCTTGGGGGCCGGGACAACCACCTACGAGCAGTACTTC	TRBJ2-7	-	-	TRBV7-8
CASSLPADSSSYEQYF	TGCGCCAGCAGCTTGCCAGCGGATTCTAGCTCCTACGAGCAGTACTTC	TRBJ2-7	-	-	TRBV5-1
CATRWGSGANVLTF	TGTGCCACCAGGTGGGGATCCGGGGCCAACGTCCTGACTTTC	TRBJ2-6	-	-	TRBV15
CASSEWQLPSSNQPQHF	TGTGCCAGCAGTGAATGGCAGCTCCCCTCTAGCAATCAGCCCCAGCATTTT	TRBJ1-5	-	-	TRBV2
CASSPPDRLYEQYF	TGTGCCAGCAGCCCACCGGACAGGCTCTACGAGCAGTACTTC	TRBJ2-7	TRBD1	-	TRBV7-8
CASSPNPGGNYEQYF	TGTGCCAGCAGCCCAAACCCGGGGGGAAACTACGAGCAGTACTTC	TRBJ2-7	TRBD2	once	TRBV7-2
CAWRVATNEKLFF	TGTGCCTGGAGGGTCGCAACTAATGAAAAACTGTTTTTT	TRBJ1-4	-	-	TRBV30
CASSDWGASEAFF	TGTGCCAGCAGTGATTGGGGGGCCTCTGAAGCTTTCTTT	TRBJ1-1	-	-	TRBV2